This TCR beta chain was sequenced for a study of blood T cell repertoires in COVID-19. Background on the study: From the United States, Italy and Spain came samples of acute and convalescent COVID-19. Nucleic acid was either cDNA or gDNA, and it came from T cells, B-cell-depleted T cells, or PBMCs.

V dropped 0 bases and J dropped 7 bases, with 8 bases sitting between them. Germline V lookup: CDR1 SGHRS, CDR2 YFSETQ. The CDR3 spans 14 residues. Per the original data handling: Reference gene primer amplification yielded estimated nucleated cell counts. The repertoire was sequenced with immunoSEQ multiplex PCR; TCRdb's copy has only in-frame clones and lacks some. From that table come the V and J calls and clone size; the DNA was used to work out D and trimming. The sample shows around 160,000 clones, roughly 79% of them seen only once. The V and J genes are TRBV5-1 and TRBJ1-6; possibly TRBD1 for D (5 bases). The source of this sequence is a human donor with acute or convalescent COVID-19. The donor label of this sample is uncertain. The material sequenced was peripheral blood. The CDR3, as DNA: TGCGCCAGCAGCTTGGCCAGGGTGAATTCACCCCTCCACTTT. Encoded protein: CASSLARVNSPLHF.